This TCR beta chain was sequenced in a study of blood T cells in healthy people across ages. General observations from the study: Roughly linear age-related decline in beta diversity appeared, significant by age 40. Estimated diversity across one million T cells was deemed an underestimate.

Isolation of PBMCs gave at least 6 million cells per sample. With V trimmed by 5 bases and J by 4 bases, 5 bases remained unmatched. Germline values: CDR1 SGHTA, CDR2 FQGTGA. This CDR3 contains 15 residues. Comment on this clonotype: Its antigen is not known.

Alongside a J-beta primer mix, a sample-barcoded 5' primer served in a second PCR lasting roughly 7 to 12 cycles. TCRdb itself ran the 5' RACE reads through MiXCR, one entry per CDR3 protein. This sample has about 290,000 distinct CDR3 sequences; roughly 26% occur once, and the top ten carry 29%. The source is a woman aged 65 to 85 in good health. The chain recombines TRBV7-3 with TRBJ2-5; 12 bases line up with TRBD2. The sequencing input was blood. The CDR3 here is CASSRTSGMRETQYF. The CDR3 DNA sequence: TGTGCCAGCAGCCGGACTAGCGGGATGCGAGAGACCCAGTACTTC.